This T cell receptor (beta chain) was identified during a study of cytomegalovirus exposure and HLA in healthy donors. This CDR3 region has 14 residues. Germline-derived CDR1 and CDR2 are SGHRS and YFSETQ. With regard to this clone: The germline gene is not matched at one end of the junction; a read error may be the cause.

PCR primers comprised 60 Vbeta and 13 Jbeta primers. Assay: immunoSEQ multiplex PCR; the TCRdb copy retains only in-frame clones and omits some. The profile shows some 140,000 clones, around 80% of them singletons. The sequence was obtained from a man aged 35 to 55 in good health and CMV-seropositive. Sequenced material: PBMCs. The chain carries TRBV5-1 and TRBJ2-7; unclear D gene. The CDR3 here is CASSLIGLPYGQYF. Written as DNA, the CDR3 is TGCGCCAGCAGCCTCATTGGTCTCCCCTACGGGCAGTACTTC. Full variable domain (rest looked up from reference TRBV5-1 and TRBJ2-7): KAGVTQTPRYLIKTRGQQVTLSCSPISGHRSVSWYQQTPGQGLQFLFEYFSETQRNKGNFPGRFSGRQFSNSRSEMNVSTLELGDSALYLCASSLIGLPYGQYFGPGTRLTVT.